Listed below are T cell receptor beta chains from one sample, sequenced in a study of vaccination and CD4 T cells after COVID-19. Their antigen targets remain unknown. TCRdb reanalysed the PCR reads using MiXCR and keeps one entry per CDR3 protein. The table records fewer than 9,000 distinct CDR3 sequences, approximately 20% of them present only once. This specimen consisted of CD4+ T cells from blood, cultured in vitro, obtained after SARS-CoV-2 vaccination. Receptors were obtained from a human donor who had recovered from COVID-19. CDR3s include the opening cysteine and the closing phenylalanine or tryptophan. D genes are given only for firm matches. Only part of the rows carry a size: once, few, many, or a class if the clone is expanded.

j_gene: TRBJ1-1
abundance: few
v_gene: TRBV20-1
d_gene: -
CDR3aa: CSASGQIRSNTEAFF
CDR3nt: TGCAGTGCTAGCGGGCAGATTAGGTCGAACACTGAAGCTTTCTTT

j_gene: TRBJ2-7
abundance: -
v_gene: TRBV20-1
d_gene: TRBD2
CDR3aa: CSASVPSGLSYEQYF
CDR3nt: TGCAGTGCTAGTGTCCCTAGCGGCCTTTCCTACGAGCAGTACTTC

j_gene: TRBJ2-1
abundance: large
v_gene: TRBV6-1
d_gene: TRBD2
CDR3aa: CASRRGLAGNNEQFF
CDR3nt: TGTGCCAGCAGACGCGGACTAGCGGGAAACAATGAGCAGTTCTTC

j_gene: TRBJ1-2
abundance: -
v_gene: TRBV9
d_gene: TRBD1
CDR3aa: CASSVGQGARGYTF
CDR3nt: TGTGCCAGCAGCGTAGGCCAGGGGGCGCGTGGCTACACCTTC

j_gene: TRBJ2-7
abundance: -
v_gene: TRBV4-1
d_gene: -
CDR3aa: CASSQARDRLYEQYF
CDR3nt: TGCGCCAGCAGCCAAGCACGAGACAGGCTCTACGAGCAGTACTTC

j_gene: TRBJ1-1
abundance: few
v_gene: TRBV28
d_gene: -
CDR3aa: CASKATENTEAFF
CDR3nt: TGTGCCAGCAAGGCGACTGAGAACACTGAAGCTTTCTTT

j_gene: TRBJ2-3
abundance: many
v_gene: TRBV20-1
d_gene: TRBD2
CDR3aa: CSAPGLAGGMGDTQYF
CDR3nt: TGCAGTGCGCCGGGACTAGCGGGGGGGATGGGAGATACGCAGTATTTT

j_gene: TRBJ1-5
abundance: many
v_gene: TRBV28
d_gene: -
CDR3aa: CASSWGGMGLGNQPQHF
CDR3nt: TGTGCCAGCAGTTGGGGGGGAATGGGGTTGGGCAATCAGCCCCAGCATTTT

j_gene: TRBJ1-1
abundance: few
v_gene: TRBV12-3/TRBV12-4
d_gene: -
CDR3aa: CASTIGGFTEAFF
CDR3nt: TGTGCCAGCACCATCGGAGGTTTCACTGAAGCTTTCTTT

j_gene: TRBJ1-2
abundance: -
v_gene: TRBV7-2
d_gene: -
CDR3aa: CASSADTNYGYTF
CDR3nt: TGTGCCAGCAGCGCAGATACTAACTATGGCTACACCTTC

j_gene: TRBJ1-5
abundance: -
v_gene: TRBV12-3/TRBV12-4
d_gene: -
CDR3aa: CASSLPGLYQPQHF
CDR3nt: TGTGCCAGCAGTCTCCCGGGACTGTATCAGCCCCAGCATTTT

j_gene: TRBJ1-6
abundance: -
v_gene: TRBV6-5
d_gene: -
CDR3aa: CASSYGPTRGSPLHF
CDR3nt: TGTGCCAGCAGTTACGGGCCGACTAGGGGTTCACCCCTCCACTTT

j_gene: TRBJ2-2
abundance: -
v_gene: TRBV24-1
d_gene: -
CDR3aa: CATSDPTPNTGELFF
CDR3nt: TGTGCCACCAGTGACCCTACACCTAACACCGGGGAGCTGTTTTTT

j_gene: TRBJ2-1
abundance: few
v_gene: TRBV10-1
d_gene: -
CDR3aa: CASSVGYNEQFF
CDR3nt: TGCGCCAGCAGTGTGGGATACAATGAGCAGTTCTTC

j_gene: TRBJ1-6
abundance: few
v_gene: TRBV4-1
d_gene: TRBD1
CDR3aa: CASSQGAGGLLDSPLHF
CDR3nt: TGCGCCAGCAGCCAAGGCGCAGGGGGCTTGCTAGATTCACCCCTCCACTTT

j_gene: TRBJ1-2
abundance: -
v_gene: TRBV28
d_gene: TRBD1
CDR3aa: CASSYRDRGGYGYTF
CDR3nt: TGTGCCAGCAGTTACCGGGACAGGGGGGGCTATGGCTACACCTTC

j_gene: TRBJ1-5
abundance: medium-sized
v_gene: TRBV20-1
d_gene: -
CDR3aa: CSVRISNQPQHF
CDR3nt: TGCAGTGTAAGGATCAGCAATCAGCCCCAGCATTTT

j_gene: TRBJ2-6
abundance: -
v_gene: TRBV6-1
d_gene: -
CDR3aa: CASSEAGGVGANVLTF
CDR3nt: TGTGCCAGCAGTGAAGCTGGGGGTGTGGGGGCCAACGTCCTGACTTTC

j_gene: TRBJ2-6
abundance: -
v_gene: TRBV6-4
d_gene: TRBD1
CDR3aa: CASSGRTGVAGANVLTF
CDR3nt: TGTGCCAGCAGCGGCCGGACAGGGGTCGCTGGGGCCAACGTCCTGACTTTC

j_gene: TRBJ2-1
abundance: many
v_gene: TRBV20-1
d_gene: -
CDR3aa: CSARPHGGSYNEQFF
CDR3nt: TGCAGTGCTAGACCTCATGGGGGGTCCTACAATGAGCAGTTCTTC

j_gene: TRBJ1-2
abundance: few
v_gene: TRBV12-3/TRBV12-4
d_gene: -
CDR3aa: CASSLATEGGYTF
CDR3nt: TGTGCCAGCAGTTTAGCGACGGAGGGCGGCTACACCTTC

j_gene: TRBJ2-1
abundance: few
v_gene: TRBV21-1
d_gene: -
CDR3aa: CASSKDLGQVASITYNEQFF
CDR3nt: TGTGCCAGCAGCAAAGATTTGGGACAGGTGGCCTCGATAACCTACAATGAGCAGTTCTTC

j_gene: TRBJ1-1
abundance: -
v_gene: TRBV20-1
d_gene: -
CDR3aa: CSAGNRNEAFF
CDR3nt: TGCAGTGCTGGTAACAGGAATGAAGCTTTCTTT

j_gene: TRBJ2-5
abundance: medium-sized
v_gene: TRBV6-1
d_gene: -
CDR3aa: CASSETRYQETQYF
CDR3nt: TGTGCCAGCAGTGAAACAAGGTACCAAGAGACCCAGTACTTC

j_gene: TRBJ2-7
abundance: many
v_gene: TRBV28
d_gene: TRBD1
CDR3aa: CASSWTGTGQGEQYF
CDR3nt: TGTGCCAGCAGTTGGACCGGGACAGGACAGGGGGAGCAGTACTTC

j_gene: TRBJ2-7
abundance: -
v_gene: TRBV19
d_gene: TRBD2
CDR3aa: CASSIGPGTMAYEQYF
CDR3nt: TGTGCCAGTAGTATCGGGCCCGGGACTATGGCCTACGAGCAGTACTTC

j_gene: TRBJ1-5
abundance: -
v_gene: TRBV7-8
d_gene: -
CDR3aa: CASSLGGFGASNQPQHF
CDR3nt: TGTGCCAGCAGCTTAGGGGGTTTTGGGGCTAGCAATCAGCCCCAGCATTTT

j_gene: TRBJ2-3
abundance: -
v_gene: TRBV5-1
d_gene: TRBD1
CDR3aa: CASCQGQGFDVQYF
CDR3nt: TGCGCCAGCTGCCAGGGACAGGGGTTTGATGTGCAGTATTTT

j_gene: TRBJ2-7
abundance: many
v_gene: TRBV6-1
d_gene: TRBD1
CDR3aa: CASSLQGKPYEQYF
CDR3nt: TGTGCCAGCAGTCTACAGGGGAAACCCTACGAGCAGTACTTC

j_gene: TRBJ1-2
abundance: -
v_gene: TRBV28
d_gene: TRBD1
CDR3aa: CASSVSTGGYDGYTF
CDR3nt: TGTGCCAGCAGTGTATCGACAGGGGGGTACGATGGCTACACCTTC

j_gene: TRBJ2-6
abundance: -
v_gene: TRBV18
d_gene: TRBD1
CDR3aa: CASPRAGGSGANVLTF
CDR3nt: TGTGCCAGCCCTAGGGCAGGGGGATCTGGGGCCAACGTCCTGACTTTC

j_gene: TRBJ2-6
abundance: few
v_gene: TRBV20-1
d_gene: TRBD2
CDR3aa: CSARDASGGPFSGANVLTF
CDR3nt: TGCAGTGCTAGAGATGCGAGCGGGGGGCCGTTCTCTGGGGCCAACGTCCTGACTTTC

j_gene: TRBJ1-1
abundance: -
v_gene: TRBV6-1
d_gene: TRBD1
CDR3aa: CASSVTGGRLTEAFF
CDR3nt: TGTGCCAGCAGTGTTACAGGGGGCCGGCTCACTGAAGCTTTCTTT